This T cell receptor beta chain derives from a study of blood T cell repertoires in COVID-19. Study context: The samples span acute and convalescent COVID-19 from the United States, Italy and Spain. In each case, the material was cDNA or gDNA derived from T cells, B-cell-depleted T cells, or PBMCs.

Authors' methods: By means of reference gene primer amplification, nucleated cell counts were estimated. Sequenced by immunoSEQ multiplex PCR; TCRdb stores in-frame clones only, minus some. Clone size and the V and J calls come from that table; the DNA yielded D and trimming. Of 200,000 to 250,000 clones listed, 84% are singletons. The CDR3 is made up of 13 amino acids. The V and J ends lost 11 bases and 7 bases, in that order; junction bases with no gene match: 8. Looked up from germline, CDR1 is ENHRY and CDR2 is SYGVKD. The TCR comes from a man aged 45 to 65 with active or convalescent COVID-19. The chain joins TRBV10-3 to TRBJ1-4; 9 bases are a match to TRBD1. Sequencing was done on a sample of peripheral blood. The DNA of the CDR3 is TGTGCCTCTACAGGGGGCGTCGGTGAAAAACTGTTTTTT. This gives the protein CASTGGVGEKLFF.